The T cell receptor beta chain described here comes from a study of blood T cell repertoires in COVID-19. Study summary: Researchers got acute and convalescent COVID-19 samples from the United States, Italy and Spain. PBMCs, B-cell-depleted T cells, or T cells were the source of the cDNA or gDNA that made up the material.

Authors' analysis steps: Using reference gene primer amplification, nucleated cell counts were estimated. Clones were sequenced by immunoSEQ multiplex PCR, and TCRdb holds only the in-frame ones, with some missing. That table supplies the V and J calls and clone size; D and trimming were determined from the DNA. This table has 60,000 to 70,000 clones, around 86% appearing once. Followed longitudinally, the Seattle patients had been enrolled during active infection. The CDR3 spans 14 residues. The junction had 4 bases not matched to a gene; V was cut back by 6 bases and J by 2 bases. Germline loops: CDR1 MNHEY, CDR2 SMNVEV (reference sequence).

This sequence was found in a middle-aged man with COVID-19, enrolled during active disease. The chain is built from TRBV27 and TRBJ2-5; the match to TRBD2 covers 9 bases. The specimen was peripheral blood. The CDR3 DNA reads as TGTGCCAGCAGGCCGGCGGGGGGGCAAGAGACCCAGTACTTC. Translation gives CASRPAGGQETQYF.